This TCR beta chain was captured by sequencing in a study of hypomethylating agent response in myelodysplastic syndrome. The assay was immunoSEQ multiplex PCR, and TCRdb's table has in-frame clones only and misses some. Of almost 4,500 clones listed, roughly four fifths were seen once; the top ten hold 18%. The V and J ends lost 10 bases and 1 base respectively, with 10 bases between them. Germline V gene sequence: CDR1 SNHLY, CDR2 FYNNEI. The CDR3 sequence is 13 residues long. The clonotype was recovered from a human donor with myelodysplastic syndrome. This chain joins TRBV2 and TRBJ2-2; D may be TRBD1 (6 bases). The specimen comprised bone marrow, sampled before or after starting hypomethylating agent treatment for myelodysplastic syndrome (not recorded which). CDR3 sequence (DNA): TGTGCCACCATGGGACAGAACACCGGGGAGCTGTTTTTT. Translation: CATMGQNTGELFF.